These 10 T cell receptor beta chains originate from one sample sequenced in a study of vaccination and CD4 T cells after COVID-19. The Oncomine TCR Beta short-read assay sequenced DNA from cultured CD4+ T cells. TCRdb re-analysed the PCR reads in MiXCR, keeping a single row per CDR3 protein. The sample includes about 19,000 distinct CDR3 sequences, around 80% of them seen just once. These receptors have no identified antigens. Treatment defined: approximately nine-day PBMC culture with coronavirus spike peptide pools or control peptides (ViraFEST assay). The sample consisted of CD4+ T cells from blood, cultured in vitro, taken after SARS-CoV-2 vaccination. The origin of the receptors is a human donor who received a COVID-19 vaccine.

This rearrangement joins TRBV27 to TRBJ2-3, with D tentatively TRBD1 (5 bases). V shed 6 bases and J shed 1 base, with 14 bases lying between them. Germline loops: CDR1 MNHEY, CDR2 SMNVEV (reference sequence). This CDR3 comprises 15 residues. This CDR3 reads CASRRTYGGTDTQYF. Here the CDR3 DNA reads TGTGCCAGCAGACGGACATATGGAGGCACAGATACGCAGTATTTT.

As DNA, the CDR3 is TGTGCCAGCAGTGAAGACAGAGACTATGGCTACACCTTC. Amino acids: CASSEDRDYGYTF. This chain uses TRBV2 with TRBJ1-2, with unresolved D. Germline CDR1 and CDR2: SNHLY and FYNNEI. The CDR3 totals 13 residues. Trimming left V 1 base short and J 3 bases short, with 6 bases between.

V gene TRBV12-3 or TRBV12-4 combines with J gene TRBJ2-5; the match to TRBD2 covers 10 bases. The CDR3 consists of 15 residues. With 6 bases clipped from V and 3 bases from J, the junction kept 7 bases outside the gene matches. CDR3 DNA: TGTGCCAGCAGACCGGGACTAGCGACCGAAGAGACCCAGTACTTC. This translates into CASRPGLATEETQYF.

The gene calls are TRBV18 and TRBJ2-3; 8 bases line up with TRBD1. CDR3 length: 14 amino acids. Unmatched junction bases numbered 4, after V lost 2 bases and J lost 6 bases. Germline V CDR1 and CDR2: KGHSH, LQKENI. The CDR3: CASSPLTGDDTQYF. The CDR3 coding sequence is TGTGCCAGCTCACCATTGACAGGGGACGATACGCAGTATTTT.

A few counts support this clonotype. The chain recombines TRBV27 with TRBJ1-5; D not certain. V was clipped by 0 bases and J by 0 bases, with 9 bases between them. The CDR3 loop spans 16 amino acids. Germline lookup yields CDR1 MNHEY and CDR2 SMNVEV (reference sequence). The CDR3 loop reads CASSLSYTHSNQPQHF. The CDR3 nucleotides are TGTGCCAGCAGTTTATCGTACACTCATAGCAATCAGCCCCAGCATTTT.

The chain combines TRBV10-2 with TRBJ2-3; D not certain. Trimming removed 6 bases from V and 4 bases from J, with 8 bases in between. The CDR3 sequence is 12 residues long. Germline V gene lookup returns CDR1 WSHSY and CDR2 SAAADI. Here the CDR3 reads CASSWLADTQYF. CDR3 coding DNA: TGCGCCAGCAGCTGGCTAGCAGATACGCAGTATTTT.

The rearrangement joins TRBV7-3 to TRBJ2-2, with a weak D call TRBD1 (5 bases). The CDR3 runs 15 residues. The germline gives CDR1 SGHTA, CDR2 FQGTGA. The V and J ends lost 5 bases and 5 bases respectively, with 15 bases between them. The chain's CDR3 is CASSRNDQGTGELFF. Here the CDR3 DNA reads TGTGCCAGCAGCCGTAATGATCAGGGAACCGGGGAGCTGTTTTTT.

The V and J genes are TRBV30 and TRBJ2-5; 9 bases line up with TRBD1. The V gene's germline CDR1 is GTSNPN and CDR2 SVGIG (reference sequence). V was pared by 0 bases and J by 5 bases, with 7 bases of the junction left unmatched. The CDR3 is 15 amino acids. The CDR3: CAWSVRGTGKETQYF. CDR3 sequence (DNA): TGTGCCTGGAGTGTACGGGGGACAGGGAAGGAGACCCAGTACTTC.

The gene calls are TRBV7-8 and TRBJ1-2, with a weak D call TRBD1 (5 bases). Germline-derived CDR1 and CDR2 are SGHVS and FQNEAQ. Trimming removed 1 base from V and 2 bases from J, with 5 bases in between. The CDR3 is 13 residues long. CDR3 protein: CASSLGQNYGYTF. In DNA form, the CDR3 reads TGTGCCAGCAGCTTAGGACAGAACTATGGCTACACCTTC. Full variable domain (outside the CDR3, taken from reference TRBV7-8 and TRBJ1-2): GAGVSQSPRYKVAKRGQDVALRCDPISGHVSLFWYQQALGQGPEFLTYFQNEAQLDKSGLPSDRFFAERPEGSVSTLKIQRTQQEDSAVYLCASSLGQNYGYTFGSGTRLTVV.

The chain couples TRBV2 to TRBJ2-7; 11 bases are a match to TRBD2. In germline, CDR1 is SNHLY, CDR2 FYNNEI. The CDR3 runs to 15 residues. Trimming took 6 bases from V and 2 from J; bases not matched to a gene: 6. The CDR3 coding sequence is TGTGCCAGCAGGGTAAATAGCGGGGGGGCCTACGAGCAGTACTTC. Translating gives CASRVNSGGAYEQYF.